These 20 T cell receptor beta chains originate from one sample sequenced in a study of response to subunit inactivated influenza vaccine. TCRdb re-derived calls from the RT-PCR reads in MiXCR, one entry per CDR3 protein. The data show some 480,000 distinct CDR3 sequences, about 10% seen once. Specimen: PBMCs from blood, collected 40 to 50 days after vaccination. The receptors stem from a man aged 45 to 65 who received an inactivated influenza vaccine.

The table lists this clonotype with many counts. This chain links TRBV12-3 or TRBV12-4 with TRBJ2-2, with 10 positions matching TRBD2. J gave up 6 bases and V 7 bases, and 8 bases lay outside the gene matches. The CDR3 has 15 amino acids. The CDR3 loop is CASTLGTSDSGELFF. The CDR3 DNA sequence: TGTGCCAGCACCTTGGGGACTAGCGACTCCGGGGAGCTGTTTTTT.

This clonotype was detected only a few times. This chain joins TRBV4-2 and TRBJ1-5, with D possibly matching TRBD1 (5 bases). Germline CDR1 and CDR2: LGHNA and YNFKEQ. V dropped 4 bases and J dropped 3 bases, with 13 bases sitting between them. The CDR3 length is 15 residues. The CDR3 DNA reads as TGTGCCAGCAGCCCCAACGCAGGGATCAATCAGCCCCAGCATTTT. Its translation: CASSPNAGINQPQHF.

This clonotype was counted many times. V and J are TRBV29-1 and TRBJ2-3; no reliable D call. The germline V gene has CDR1 SQVTM and CDR2 ANQGSEA. V gave up 4 bases and J gave up 0 bases, with 14 bases separating them. This CDR3 is built from 15 residues. The CDR3: CSVGNTEPSTDTQYF. CDR3 nucleotide sequence: TGCAGCGTTGGTAACACGGAACCTAGCACAGATACGCAGTATTTT.

Many counts were recorded for this clonotype. CDR3 nucleotides: TGTGCCAGCAGTTACAGGGGAACAGGGGGCACTAAAAGCTCCTATAATTCACCCCTCCACTTT. It codes for CASSYRGTGGTKSSYNSPLHF. This chain uses TRBV6-2 or TRBV6-3 with TRBJ1-6, with 9 bases identical to TRBD1. The germline CDR1 and CDR2 sequences are MNHEY and SVGEGT. The CDR3 is made up of 21 amino acids. V lost 2 bases, J lost 0 bases, and 14 bases stayed unmatched.

This clonotype was found many times. The rearrangement joins TRBV20-1 to TRBJ2-5; D is tentatively TRBD1 or TRBD2 (5 bases each). Trimming cost V 2 bases and J 4 bases, with 14 bases left between them. Germline-derived CDR1 and CDR2 are DFQATT and SNEGSKA (reference sequence). This CDR3 contains 14 residues. The CDR3 protein is CSARWGLSRETQYF. In nucleotides, the CDR3 is TGCAGTGCTAGATGGGGGTTGTCCCGAGAGACCCAGTACTTC.

In this sample, this clonotype turned up many times. The chain combines TRBV5-1 with TRBJ2-2; perhaps TRBD1 as D (5 bases). The V gene lost 5 bases and the J gene lost 2 bases, with 10 bases spanning the gap. Per the germline V gene, CDR1 is SGHRS and CDR2 is YFSETQ. This CDR3 contains 14 residues. This CDR3 reads CASRQGPNTGELFF. DNA of the CDR3: TGCGCCAGCAGGCAGGGCCCCAACACCGGGGAGCTGTTTTTT.

This clonotype was seen repeatedly, ten times or more. V and J are TRBV20-1 and TRBJ1-1; 8 bases align to TRBD1. This CDR3 contains 14 residues. J gave up 2 bases and V 4 bases, and 6 bases lay outside the gene matches. The germline gives CDR1 DFQATT, CDR2 SNEGSKA (reference sequence). The CDR3 reads CSAITGTGNTEAFF. CDR3 nucleotide sequence: TGCAGTGCTATTACCGGGACAGGAAACACTGAAGCTTTCTTT.

This clonotype turned up a few times. The chain is built from TRBV7-2 and TRBJ2-7; 11 nucleotides line up with TRBD1. The germline gives CDR1 SGHTA, CDR2 FQGNSA. The CDR3 extends over 15 amino acids. CDR3 in amino acids: CASRKDRGLPYEQYF. In DNA form, the CDR3 reads TGTGCGAGCCGGAAGGACAGGGGGCTCCCCTACGAGCAGTACTTC.

The chain recombines TRBV20-1 with TRBJ2-1; D not resolved. Trimming took off 0 bases at V and 10 bases at J, with 19 bases between the two ends. CDR3 length: 15 amino acids. Germline assignment: CDR1 DFQATT and CDR2 SNEGSKA (reference sequence). CDR3 sequence: CSARDPTSSVIEQFF. The CDR3 DNA follows: TGCAGTGCTAGAGATCCGACCTCATCCGTAATCGAGCAGTTCTTC.

The chain employs TRBV19 and TRBJ2-2; 16 bases align to TRBD2. CDR3 length: 17 amino acids. The germline gives CDR1 LNHDA, CDR2 SQIVND (reference sequence). V shed 4 bases, J shed 6 bases, and the junction held 5 bases outside the gene matches. The CDR3 DNA follows: TGTGCCAGTAGTAGGGGACTAGCGGGAGGGCCGCCCGGGGAGCTGTTTTTT. Translation gives CASSRGLAGGPPGELFF.

A few counts support this clonotype. J is TRBJ1-3 and V is TRBV11-3; D unresolved. CDR1 is SGHNT and CDR2 is YENEEA in the germline V gene. V dropped 5 bases and J dropped 2 bases, with 7 bases sitting between them. This CDR3 spans 13 amino acids. Here the CDR3 reads CASSPRPGNTIYF. The CDR3 DNA follows: TGTGCCAGCAGCCCCCGACCTGGAAACACCATATATTTT.

This clonotype was counted only a few times. The J gene is TRBJ2-3, the V gene TRBV7-8; 13 nucleotides agree with TRBD2. Germline trimming cut 5 bases from V and 4 bases from J; bases unmatched to any gene: 3. The CDR3 totals 15 residues. CDR1 SGHVS and CDR2 FQNEAQ come from the germline V gene. The CDR3 here is CASSILAGGADTQYF. In DNA form, the CDR3 reads TGTGCCAGCAGCATACTAGCGGGAGGGGCAGATACGCAGTATTTT.

This clonotype was observed a few times. CDR3 coding DNA: TGTGCCAGCAGTTCTTTTGAGACAGCTAACTATGGCTACACCTTC. This gives the protein CASSSFETANYGYTF. The chain combines TRBV6-5 with TRBJ1-2; D may be TRBD1 (5 bases). Trimming cost V 4 bases and J 0 bases, with 12 bases left between them. This CDR3 is built from 15 residues. Germline lookup yields CDR1 MNHEY and CDR2 SVGAGI.

The rearrangement uses TRBV20-1 and TRBJ2-5; unclear D gene. The CDR3 has 12 amino acids. Trimming pared 3 bases from V and 1 base from J, leaving 6 bases between. The V gene's germline CDR1 is DFQATT and CDR2 SNEGSKA (reference sequence). The CDR3 nucleotides read TGCAGTGCTAGGAGCTTCCAAGAGACCCAGTACTTC. Amino acids: CSARSFQETQYF.

In this sample, this clonotype turned up a few times. The chain joins TRBV10-3 to TRBJ2-3; D is possibly TRBD2 (5 bases). Germline values: CDR1 ENHRY, CDR2 SYGVKD. The V gene lost 6 bases and the J gene lost 1 base, with 11 bases spanning the gap. The CDR3 is 14 residues long. CDR3 residues: CAIRGSGGTDTQYF. DNA for the CDR3: TGTGCCATCAGGGGCAGCGGTGGCACAGATACGCAGTATTTT.

This clonotype was counted ten times or more. This chain connects TRBV12-3 or TRBV12-4 to TRBJ2-5, with 8 positions matching TRBD2. V lost 5 bases and J lost 3; bases outside the gene matches: 5. The CDR3 spans 14 residues. CDR3 region: CASSPSGWKETQYF. The CDR3 region has the DNA TGTGCCAGCAGTCCTAGCGGGTGGAAAGAGACCCAGTACTTC.

This clonotype occurred many times. V and J are TRBV20-1 and TRBJ2-5; D uncertain. The CDR3 contains 12 residues. Trimming stripped 0 bases from V and 7 bases from J, with 9 bases between. Germline lookup yields CDR1 DFQATT and CDR2 SNEGSKA (reference sequence). The CDR3 loop is CSARDKDGTQYF. The CDR3, as DNA: TGCAGTGCTAGAGATAAGGACGGGACCCAGTACTTC.

This clonotype occurred a few times. The J gene is TRBJ2-2, the V gene TRBV7-2; D is ambiguous. The V end was cut by 7 bases, the J end by 7 bases, with 13 bases between. This CDR3 comprises 13 residues. The germline V gene encodes CDR1 SGHTA and CDR2 FQGNSA. The CDR3 spells CASTLVRSGELFF. The CDR3 region has the DNA TGTGCCAGCACCCTAGTAAGAAGCGGGGAGCTGTTTTTT. Variable domain in full (rest from reference TRBV7-2 and TRBJ2-2): GAGVSQSPSNKVTEKGKDVELRCDPISGHTALYWYRQSLGQGLEFLIYFQGNSAPDKSGLPSDRFSAERTGGSVSTLTIQRTQQEDSAVYLCASTLVRSGELFFGEGSRLTVL.

This clonotype was seen at least ten times. The chain recombines TRBV15 with TRBJ2-5; tentatively, D is TRBD1 (7 bases). CDR3 length: 14 amino acids. Germline CDR1 LNHNV, CDR2 YYDKDF (reference sequence). V lost 4 bases and J lost 1, with 10 bases in between. DNA for the CDR3: TGTGCCACCAGCAACAGGGGAGGCCAAGAGACCCAGTACTTC. Translated, it gives CATSNRGGQETQYF.

The genes are TRBV20-1 and TRBJ2-1; 7 nucleotides line up with TRBD1. Per the germline V gene, CDR1 is DFQATT and CDR2 is SNEGSKA (reference sequence). J lost 6 bases, V lost 2 bases, and 10 bases had no gene match. The CDR3 totals 15 residues. The CDR3 nucleotides read TGCAGTGCTAGAAATCCCTCGGGACAGCTCAATGAGCAGTTCTTC. It yields the protein CSARNPSGQLNEQFF.